A single sample is the source of the 10 T cell receptor beta chains below, sequenced in a study of shared clonotypes between healthy human individuals. Repertoires were generated with immunoSEQ multiplex PCR, while TCRdb's copy carries only in-frame clones and drops some. The sample carries 850,000 to 1,200,000 clones, approximately 72% recorded once. The sample consisted of memory CD4+ T cells sorted from blood. The subset was: CD45RA-negative fraction. These receptors came from a young man in good health.

The V gene is TRBV14, the J gene TRBJ1-6, with a possible D match to TRBD1 (6 bases). The CDR3 is 14 residues long. Per the germline V gene, CDR1 is SGHDN and CDR2 is FVKESK. Trimming pared 3 bases from V and 10 bases from J, leaving 13 bases between. The CDR3 bases are TGTGCCAGCAGCCAGGCCAGGGGTAACTCACCCCTCCACTTT. Its translation: CASSQARGNSPLHF.

The V call is TRBV7-2, the J call TRBJ1-1; 9 positions agree with TRBD1. Unmatched junction bases numbered 6, after V lost 3 bases and J lost 4 bases. Germline CDR1 and CDR2: SGHTA and FQGNSA. The CDR3 extends over 15 amino acids. The CDR3 region is CASSFTPQGATEAFF. DNA for the CDR3: TGTGCCAGCAGCTTCACACCACAGGGGGCCACTGAAGCTTTCTTT.

This clone was counted between two and nine times. The chain employs TRBV29-1 and TRBJ1-4; D is ambiguous. In germline, CDR1 is SQVTM, CDR2 ANQGSEA. The CDR3 consists of 14 residues. The V gene lost 6 bases and the J gene lost 0 bases, with 11 bases spanning the gap. The CDR3 DNA follows: TGCAGCGTAGGCCCGGGAACAACTAATGAAAAACTGTTTTTT. Residues: CSVGPGTTNEKLFF.

To note about this clone: A much bigger clone sits one base away, suggesting this may be a read error. Other DNA variants within this sample encode the same CDR3. The rearrangement uses TRBV7-9 and TRBJ2-7; TRBD2 matches 7 bases. The CDR3 is 14 residues long. Losses at the gene ends were 5 bases for V and 0 bases for J; bases not matched to a gene: 4. Germline V gene data show CDR1 as SEHNR and CDR2 as FQNEAQ (reference sequence). The CDR3 DNA reads as TGTGCCAGCAGCCCCCGGACTAGCTCCTACGAGCAGTACTTC. Translation gives CASSPRTSSYEQYF. The complete variable domain, with remaining parts taken from reference TRBV7-9 and TRBJ2-7, reads DTGVSQNPRHKITKRGQNVTFRCDPISEHNRLYWYRQTLGQGPEFLTYFQNEAQLEKSRLLSDRFSAERPKGSFSTLEIQRTEQGDSAMYLCASSPRTSSYEQYFGPGTRLTVT.

The V call is TRBV10-2, the J call TRBJ1-2, with 12 positions matching TRBD1. Germline V lookup: CDR1 WSHSY, CDR2 SAAADI. V gave up 8 bases and J gave up 8 bases; unmatched junction bases: 6. This CDR3 has 13 amino acids. CDR3 in amino acids: CASGTGGAQGYTF. CDR3 nucleotides: TGCGCCAGCGGGACAGGGGGCGCGCAGGGCTACACCTTC.

This clone was seen only once. The rearrangement links TRBV5-1 to TRBJ2-2; D perhaps matches TRBD1 (6 bases). Looked up from germline, CDR1 is SGHRS and CDR2 is YFSETQ. This CDR3 is built from 16 residues. Trimming removed 3 bases from V and 3 bases from J, with 15 bases in between. The CDR3: CASSSHRVGDTGELFF. The CDR3 DNA is TGCGCCAGCAGCTCGCACAGGGTTGGGGACACCGGGGAGCTGTTTTTT.

For this clone: The sample carries other DNA sequences with the same CDR3. This sequence joins TRBV5-1 and TRBJ2-7; 9 bases fit TRBD2. J gave up 1 base and V 2 bases, and 1 base lay outside the gene matches. CDR3 length equals 14 residues. CDR1 and CDR2 from the germline V gene are SGHRS and YFSETQ. The CDR3 DNA reads as TGCGCCAGCAGCTTAGCGGGGGGTTCCTACGAGCAGTACTTC. This encodes CASSLAGGSYEQYF.

This clone appeared once. V is TRBV6-1 and J is TRBJ2-2; 8 nucleotides agree with TRBD2. CDR3 length: 14 amino acids. Germline V lookup: CDR1 MNHNS, CDR2 SASEGT. Unmatched junction bases numbered 2, after V lost 6 bases and J lost 2 bases. The CDR3 sequence is CASSGLANTGELFF. In DNA, the CDR3 is TGTGCCAGCAGCGGACTAGCAAACACCGGGGAGCTGTTTTTT.

A word on this clone: The same CDR3 is also encoded by other DNA sequences in this sample. The rearrangement joins TRBV6-1 to TRBJ2-3; 7 positions match TRBD2. Germline CDR1 is MNHNS and CDR2 is SASEGT. The CDR3 loop spans 15 amino acids. V shed 0 bases, J shed 3 bases, and the junction held 3 bases outside the gene matches. The CDR3, as DNA: TGTGCCAGCAGTGAAGCCAGCGGGGCGACAGATACGCAGTATTTT. Protein product: CASSEASGATDTQYF.

The gene calls are TRBV28 and TRBJ2-3; 8 nucleotides line up with TRBD2. V lost 5 bases and J lost 1; bases outside the gene matches: 8. Germline assignment: CDR1 MDHEN and CDR2 SYDVKM. This CDR3 region has 16 residues. The CDR3 coding sequence is TGTGCCAGCAGTATTCCGGGGGGGCAAGGCACAGATACGCAGTATTTT. This codes for CASSIPGGQGTDTQYF.